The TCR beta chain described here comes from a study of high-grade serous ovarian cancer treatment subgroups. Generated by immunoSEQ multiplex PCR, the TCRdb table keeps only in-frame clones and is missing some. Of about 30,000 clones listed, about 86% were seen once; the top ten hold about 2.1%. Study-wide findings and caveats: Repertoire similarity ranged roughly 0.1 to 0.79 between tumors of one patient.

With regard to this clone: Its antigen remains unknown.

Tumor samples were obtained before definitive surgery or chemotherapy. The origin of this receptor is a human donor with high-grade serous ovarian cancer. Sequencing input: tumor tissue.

This CDR3 reads CASSSPWGVSNEQFF. The CDR3 coding sequence is TGTGCCAGCAGCTCACCATGGGGAGTTAGCAATGAGCAGTTCTTC. The chain couples TRBV11-2 to TRBJ2-1; a possible D gene is TRBD2 (5 bases). This CDR3 is built from 15 residues. The germline V and J ends were trimmed by 4 bases and 6 bases, with 16 bases remaining between them. The germline V gene has CDR1 SGHAT and CDR2 FQNNGV.